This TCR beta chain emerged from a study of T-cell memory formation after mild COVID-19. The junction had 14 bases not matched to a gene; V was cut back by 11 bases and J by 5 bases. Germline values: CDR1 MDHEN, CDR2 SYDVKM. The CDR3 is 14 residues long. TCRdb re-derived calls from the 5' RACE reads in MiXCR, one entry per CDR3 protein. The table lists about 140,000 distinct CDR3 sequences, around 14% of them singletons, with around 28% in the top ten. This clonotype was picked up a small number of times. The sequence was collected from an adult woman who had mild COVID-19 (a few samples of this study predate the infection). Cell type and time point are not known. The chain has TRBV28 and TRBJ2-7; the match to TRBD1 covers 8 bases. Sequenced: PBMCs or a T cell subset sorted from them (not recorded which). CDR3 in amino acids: CAVAPTGDDHEQYF. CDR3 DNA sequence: TGTGCCGTTGCCCCGACAGGGGATGACCACGAGCAGTACTTC. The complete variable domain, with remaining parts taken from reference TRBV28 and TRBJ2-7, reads DVKVTQSSRYLVKRTGEKVFLECVQDMDHENMFWYRQDPGLGLRLIYFSYDVKMKEKGDIPEGYSVSREKKERFSLILESASTNQTSMYLCAVAPTGDDHEQYFGPGTRLTVT.